The T cell receptor gamma chain described here comes from a study of γδ T cells in repeated Plasmodium falciparum infection. Overall study: Malian children with intense seasonal malaria exposure were compared with matched Australian children. Malaria-naive adults were infected with P. falciparum NF54 four times over around 600 days.

This clone was found a few times. Vgamma9/Vdelta2+ and Vdelta2-negative gammadelta T cells were flow-sorted from PBMC for bulk sequencing. Unmatched junction bases numbered 3, after V lost 0 bases and J lost 4 bases. The CDR3 is made up of 13 amino acids. CDR1 GITISATS and CDR2 ISYDGTV come from the germline V gene (reference sequence). TCRdb applied CATT to the multiplex PCR reads for clone calling. The table includes about 5,000 gamma-chain clones, about 3.5% detected once. This chain uses TRGV9 with TRGJ1 or TRGJ2. The sequence came from a pool of human donors (malaria-infected and uninfected, not separated). The sequenced sample was gamma-delta T cells from blood. As DNA, the CDR3 is TGTGCCTTGTGGGAGGTGCCATATTATAAGAAACTCTTT. It encodes CALWEVPYYKKLF.